This T cell receptor (beta chain) originates from a study of T-cell reconstitution after alpha-beta-depleted transplantation in children. The CDR3 totals 15 residues. Germline-derived CDR1 and CDR2 are MNHEY and SMNVEV (reference sequence). V gave up 5 bases and J gave up 7 bases, with 18 bases separating them. Preparation of the TCRbeta library involved a method that used unique molecular identifiers. TCRdb re-called the PCR reads with MiXCR, one entry per CDR3 protein. The table has some 500,000 distinct CDR3 sequences, approximately 16% seen once. This clonotype has only a few counts. V is TRBV27 and J is TRBJ2-1, with a weak D call TRBD1 (6 bases). The clonotype was recovered from a human donor who donated a stem cell graft to a child with acute lymphoblastic leukemia. The sample consisted of PBMCs from the stem cell graft donor, taken from the stem cell graft. The CDR3: CASSADRYWRNEQFF. The CDR3 bases are TGTGCCAGCAGTGCCGACAGGTATTGGAGGAATGAGCAGTTCTTC.